This passage covers 11 T cell receptor beta chains from one sample sequenced in a study of STAT3 mutations in large granular lymphocyte leukemia. Findings of the study overall: At least one immunodominant TCR beta clonotype appeared in every T-cell large granular lymphocyte leukemia patient.

Assay used: immunoSEQ multiplex PCR; TCRdb lists only in-frame clones, some missing. Among 4,000 to 5,000 clones listed, around 80% were seen once. No antigens are known for them. Sequencing was carried out using peripheral blood mononuclear cells. Source of these receptors: a boy between 5 and 17 years old with T-cell large granular lymphocyte leukemia. Some clones in this sample may be carry-over from other donors' samples.

The V and J genes are TRBV6-1 and TRBJ1-5, with D tentatively TRBD1 (6 bases). Per the germline V gene, CDR1 is MNHNS and CDR2 is SASEGT. V was cut by 3 bases and J by 0 bases, with 12 bases left in between. The CDR3 covers 16 residues. The DNA of the CDR3 is TGTGCCAGCAGTGAGCCCACAGGGTATAGCAATCAGCCCCAGCATTTT. Translated: CASSEPTGYSNQPQHF.

This clone came up a few times. V usage is TRBV10-3 and J usage is TRBJ1-2; the D is unclear. CDR1 and CDR2 from the germline V gene are ENHRY and SYGVKD. The CDR3 contains 14 residues. With 11 bases removed from V and 3 bases from J, the gap between germline ends came to 19 bases. The CDR3 DNA reads TGTGCCGCCCGCGAAGACACCAGTTACTATGGCTACACCTTC. It encodes CAAREDTSYYGYTF.

The chain joins TRBV6-1 to TRBJ2-5, with D possibly being TRBD1 (5 bases). The CDR3 runs 14 residues. Germline V CDR1 and CDR2: MNHNS, SASEGT. The V end lost 7 bases, the J end lost 5 bases, and 17 bases lay between the germline ends. CDR3 sequence reads: CASIHQGSRETQYF. For the CDR3, the DNA is TGTGCCAGCATCCACCAGGGATCCAGGGAGACCCAGTACTTC.

This rearrangement joins TRBV13 to TRBJ2-1; a weak D match, TRBD2 (6 bases). The CDR3 has 17 residues. Germline V gene sequence: CDR1 PRHDT, CDR2 FYEKMQ (reference sequence). The V gene lost 4 bases and the J gene lost 10 bases, with 26 bases spanning the gap. The CDR3 loop is CASSSQRWGEPGGEQFF. Written as DNA, the CDR3 is TGTGCCAGCAGCTCACAACGCTGGGGGGAGCCCGGCGGGGAGCAGTTCTTC. Full variable domain (missing parts from reference TRBV13 and TRBJ2-1): AAGVIQSPRHLIKEKRETATLKCYPIPRHDTVYWYQQGPGQDPQFLISFYEKMQSDKGSIPDRFSAQQFSDYHSELNMSSLELGDSALYFCASSSQRWGEPGGEQFFGPGTRLTVL.

The chain uses TRBV13 and TRBJ1-6, with no clear D. The germline CDR1 and CDR2 sequences are PRHDT and FYEKMQ (reference sequence). V shed 1 base and J shed 8 bases, with 3 bases lying between them. This CDR3 has 12 residues. For the CDR3, the DNA is TGTGCCAGCAGCTTAGCGGATTCACCCCTCCACTTT. The encoded protein is CASSLADSPLHF.

The chain couples TRBV28 to TRBJ1-5; possible D gene TRBD1, 5 bases. Trimming shortened V by 8 bases and J by 3 bases, and 11 bases separated the two germline ends. CDR1 is MDHEN, CDR2 SYDVKM, per germline. The CDR3 runs to 13 residues. In DNA form, the CDR3 reads TGTGCCAGCGGCACAGGCAACAATCAGCCCCAGCATTTT. Translating it yields CASGTGNNQPQHF. The full variable domain, completed using reference TRBV28 and TRBJ1-5, is DVKVTQSSRYLVKRTGEKVFLECVQDMDHENMFWYRQDPGLGLRLIYFSYDVKMKEKGDIPEGYSVSREKKERFSLILESASTNQTSMYLCASGTGNNQPQHFGDGTRLSIL.

The V and J genes are TRBV7-9 and TRBJ2-7; 9 bases map to TRBD2. CDR1 is SEHNR and CDR2 is FQNEAQ in the germline V gene (reference sequence). J lost 2 bases, V lost 5 bases, and 7 bases had no gene match. The CDR3 extends over 15 amino acids. This CDR3 reads CASSPLAGMTYEQYF. CDR3 in DNA: TGTGCCAGCAGCCCTCTAGCGGGAATGACCTACGAGCAGTACTTC.

This clone was counted once. This sequence joins TRBV5-4 and TRBJ2-7, with D perhaps TRBD2 (6 bases). The germline gives CDR1 SGHNT, CDR2 YYREEE (reference sequence). The CDR3 runs to 13 residues. The V gene lost 4 bases and the J gene lost 4 bases, with 12 bases spanning the gap. The CDR3 here is CASSGGGGYEQYF. The CDR3, as DNA: TGTGCCAGCAGCGGGGGAGGAGGGTACGAGCAGTACTTC.

CDR3 DNA: TGTGCCAGCAGCCCCATGGGGCGGGGGTACAATGAGCAGTTCTTC. Encoded protein: CASSPMGRGYNEQFF. The chain couples TRBV14 to TRBJ2-1; 7 nucleotides line up with TRBD2. This CDR3 has 15 residues. Germline V CDR1 and CDR2: SGHDN, FVKESK. The J segment lost 4 bases and the V segment lost 4 bases, leaving 7 bases of the junction unmatched.

The chain has TRBV13 and TRBJ2-7; D call uncertain. The CDR3 loop spans 13 amino acids. The V gene lost 2 bases and the J gene lost 2 bases, with 7 bases spanning the gap. From germline, CDR1 is PRHDT and CDR2 FYEKMQ (reference sequence). The CDR3 bases are TGTGCCAGCAGCTTACAACAGACCTACGAGCAGTACTTC. It codes for CASSLQQTYEQYF.

This chain uses TRBV7-9 with TRBJ2-7; no definite D call. The germline gives CDR1 SEHNR, CDR2 FQNEAQ (reference sequence). V gave up 5 bases and J gave up 6 bases, with 8 bases separating them. The CDR3 runs 11 residues. The CDR3 here is CASSQAGEQYF. The CDR3 DNA reads as TGTGCCAGCAGCCAGGCAGGCGAGCAGTACTTC.